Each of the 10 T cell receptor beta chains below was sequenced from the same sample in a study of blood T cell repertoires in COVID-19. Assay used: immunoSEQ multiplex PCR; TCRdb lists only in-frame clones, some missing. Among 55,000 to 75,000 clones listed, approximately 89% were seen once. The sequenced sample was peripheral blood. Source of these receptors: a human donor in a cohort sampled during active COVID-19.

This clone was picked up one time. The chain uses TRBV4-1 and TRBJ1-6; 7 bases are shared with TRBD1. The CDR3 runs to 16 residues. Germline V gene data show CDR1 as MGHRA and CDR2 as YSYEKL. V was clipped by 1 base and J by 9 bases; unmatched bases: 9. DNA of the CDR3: TGCGCCAGCAGCCAAGGGCAAGCTAGGGGGCGTTCACCCCTCCACTTT. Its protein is CASSQGQARGRSPLHF.

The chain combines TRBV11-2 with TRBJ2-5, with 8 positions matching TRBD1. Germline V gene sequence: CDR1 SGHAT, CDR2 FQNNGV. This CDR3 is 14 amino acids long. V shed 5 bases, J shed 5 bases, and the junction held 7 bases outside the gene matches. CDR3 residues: CASSTDRGTETQYF. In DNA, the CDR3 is TGTGCCAGCAGCACCGACAGGGGAACGGAGACCCAGTACTTC.

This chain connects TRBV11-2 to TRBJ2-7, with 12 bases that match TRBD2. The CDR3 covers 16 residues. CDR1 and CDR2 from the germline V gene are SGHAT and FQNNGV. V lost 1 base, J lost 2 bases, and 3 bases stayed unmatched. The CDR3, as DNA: TGTGCCAGCAGCTTAGGAGCTAGCGGGGGGGCCTACGAGCAGTACTTC. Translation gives CASSLGASGGAYEQYF.

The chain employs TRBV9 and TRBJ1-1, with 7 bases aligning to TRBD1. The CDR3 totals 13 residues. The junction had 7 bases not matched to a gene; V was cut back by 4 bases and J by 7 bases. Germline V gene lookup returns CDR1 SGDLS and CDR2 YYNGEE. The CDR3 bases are TGTGCCAGCAGCAATCGACAGGGAAGTGAAGCTTTCTTT. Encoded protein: CASSNRQGSEAFF.

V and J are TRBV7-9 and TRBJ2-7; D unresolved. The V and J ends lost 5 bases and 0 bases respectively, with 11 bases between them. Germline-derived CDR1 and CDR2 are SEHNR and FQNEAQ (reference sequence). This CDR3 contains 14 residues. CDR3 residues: CASSPSVNSYEQYF. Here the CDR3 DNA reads TGTGCCAGCAGCCCCTCGGTTAACTCCTACGAGCAGTACTTC. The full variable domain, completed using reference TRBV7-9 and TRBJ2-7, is DTGVSQNPRHKITKRGQNVTFRCDPISEHNRLYWYRQTLGQGPEFLTYFQNEAQLEKSRLLSDRFSAERPKGSFSTLEIQRTEQGDSAMYLCASSPSVNSYEQYFGPGTRLTVT.

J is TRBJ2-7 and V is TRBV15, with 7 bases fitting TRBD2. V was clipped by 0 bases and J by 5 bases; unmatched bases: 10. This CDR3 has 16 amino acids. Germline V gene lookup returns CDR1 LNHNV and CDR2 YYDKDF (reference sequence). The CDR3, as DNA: TGTGCCACCAGCAGAGATACGTTCAGGGAGGGCAACGAGCAGTACTTC. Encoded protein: CATSRDTFREGNEQYF.

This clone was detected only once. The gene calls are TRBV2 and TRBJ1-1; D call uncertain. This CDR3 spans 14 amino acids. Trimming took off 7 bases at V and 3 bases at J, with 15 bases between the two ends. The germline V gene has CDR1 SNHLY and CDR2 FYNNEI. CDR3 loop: CASTGIVWDTEAFF. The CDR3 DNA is TGTGCCAGCACGGGGATAGTATGGGACACTGAAGCTTTCTTT.

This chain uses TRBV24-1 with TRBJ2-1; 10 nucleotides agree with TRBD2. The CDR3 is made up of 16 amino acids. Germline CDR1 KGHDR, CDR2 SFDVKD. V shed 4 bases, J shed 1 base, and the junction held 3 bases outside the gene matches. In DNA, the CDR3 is TGTGCCACCAGTGACCAACTAGCGGGGTCCTACAATGAGCAGTTCTTC. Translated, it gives CATSDQLAGSYNEQFF.

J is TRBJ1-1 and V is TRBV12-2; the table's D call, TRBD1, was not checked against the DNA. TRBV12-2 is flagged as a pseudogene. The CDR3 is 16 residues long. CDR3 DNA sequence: TGTGCAAGTCGCTTAGCCCGACAGGGACTGAACACTGAAGCTTTCTTT. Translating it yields CASRLARQGLNTEAFF.

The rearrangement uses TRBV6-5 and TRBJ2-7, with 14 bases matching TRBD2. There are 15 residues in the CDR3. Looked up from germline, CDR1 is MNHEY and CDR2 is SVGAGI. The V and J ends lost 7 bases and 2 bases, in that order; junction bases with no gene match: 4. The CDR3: CASNPTSGGAYEQYF. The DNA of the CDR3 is TGTGCCAGCAATCCGACTAGCGGGGGGGCCTACGAGCAGTACTTC.